This passage covers 3 T cell receptor beta chains from one sample sequenced in a study of PD-L1 blockade in urothelial cancer. Assay: immunoSEQ multiplex PCR; the TCRdb copy retains only in-frame clones and omits some. The data contain about 76,000 clones, around 80% of them singletons. This sample comprised PBMCs, obtained around atezolizumab (anti-PD-L1) treatment. These receptors were obtained from a man between 65 and 80 years old with urothelial cancer.

The chain joins TRBV9 to TRBJ1-2, with D possibly TRBD1 on 5 matching bases. The CDR3 is made up of 14 amino acids. Germline V gene sequence: CDR1 SGDLS, CDR2 YYNGEE. V was shortened by 0 bases and J by 4 bases, with 10 bases between the two germline ends. The CDR3, as DNA: TGTGCCAGCAGCGTAGAACAGGCACCCTATGGCTACACCTTC. It translates to CASSVEQAPYGYTF.

The CDR3 sequence is CASSLGSLAALYNEQFF. DNA for the CDR3: TGTGCCAGCAGCTTAGGGTCCCTGGCGGCCCTCTACAATGAGCAGTTCTTC. The chain uses TRBV7-9 and TRBJ2-1; D is undetermined. Germline V gene lookup returns CDR1 SEHNR and CDR2 FQNEAQ (reference sequence). The CDR3 sequence is 17 residues long. The V end lost 1 base, the J end lost 3 bases, and 16 bases lay between the germline ends. The full variable domain, in which reference TRBV7-9 and TRBJ2-1 provide the parts outside the CDR3, is DTGVSQNPRHKITKRGQNVTFRCDPISEHNRLYWYRQTLGQGPEFLTYFQNEAQLEKSRLLSDRFSAERPKGSFSTLEIQRTEQGDSAMYLCASSLGSLAALYNEQFFGPGTRLTVL.

The rearrangement uses TRBV7-2 and TRBJ1-1; 10 nucleotides line up with TRBD1. The CDR3 extends over 14 amino acids. V shed 5 bases and J 5 bases; nucleotides not matched to a gene: 5. CDR1 and CDR2 from the germline V gene are SGHTA and FQGNSA. CDR3 nucleotide sequence: TGTGCCAGCAGCGCGGACAGGGGGGGGACTGAAGCTTTCTTT. Translating it yields CASSADRGGTEAFF.